Listed below are T cell receptor beta chains from one sample, sequenced in a study of T cell responses to AZD1222 COVID-19 vaccine. TCRdb keeps only in-frame clones here, not all; method: immunoSEQ multiplex PCR. The sample carries around 210,000 clones, about 94% recorded once. This specimen consisted of peripheral blood, obtained 28 days after the second dose of the MenACWY control vaccine. These receptors all stem from an adult who received the MenACWY meningococcal vaccine as a control. CDR3s include the opening cysteine and the closing phenylalanine or tryptophan. A D gene is named only where the DNA matches it firmly. Clone size, where shown, is once, few, many, or a class for clones that have expanded.

cdr3_aa	cdr3_nt	v_call	j_call	clone_size	d_call
CASSETSGARTQYF	TGTGCCAGCAGCGAGACTAGCGGAGCCAGGACCCAGTACTTC	TRBV6-5	TRBJ2-5	once	TRBD2
CASSRGPLGTDTQYF	TGTGCCAGCAGCCGCGGACCGTTAGGGACAGATACGCAGTATTTT	TRBV3-1/TRBV3-2	TRBJ2-3	NA	NA
CASKDSNLSGYTF	TGTGCCAGCAAGGACAGCAATTTAAGTGGCTACACCTTC	TRBV4-2	TRBJ1-2	NA	NA
CASRHGQSNQPQHF	TGTGCCAGCAGGCACGGACAGTCCAATCAGCCCCAGCATTTT	TRBV6-5	TRBJ1-5	NA	NA
CASSGGGTDTQYF	TGTGCCAGCAGCGGAGGGGGCACAGATACGCAGTATTTT	TRBV7-3	TRBJ2-3	NA	NA
CASSQELRGGSYNSPLHF	TGCGCCAGCAGCCAAGAATTAAGGGGCGGATCCTATAATTCACCCCTCCACTTT	TRBV4-3	TRBJ1-6	NA	NA
CASRESGGGGYTF	TGTGCCAGCAGAGAATCGGGAGGAGGTGGCTACACCTTC	TRBV12-3/TRBV12-4	TRBJ1-2	few	NA
CASMGQGDGNTIYF	TGTGCCAGCATGGGTCAGGGGGATGGAAACACCATATATTTT	TRBV13	TRBJ1-3	NA	TRBD1
CASSFTGGPYEQYF	TGTGCCAGCAGTTTTACAGGGGGCCCCTACGAGCAGTACTTC	TRBV27	TRBJ2-7	NA	TRBD1
CASSPEGDRRHEQFF	TGTGCCAGCAGCCCGGAAGGCGACAGGCGACATGAGCAGTTCTTC	TRBV4-2	TRBJ2-1	NA	NA
CASSPRGPDTQYF	TGTGCCAGCAGCCCCCGAGGGCCAGATACGCAGTATTTT	TRBV7-9	TRBJ2-3	NA	NA
CASRISVGVLDYGYTF	TGTGCCAGCCGAATTTCGGTCGGGGTCCTGGACTATGGCTACACCTTC	TRBV27	TRBJ1-2	NA	NA
CASRPGGEGGYTF	TGTGCCAGCAGGCCAGGGGGCGAGGGTGGCTACACCTTC	TRBV27	TRBJ1-2	NA	TRBD1
CASSLEQGRGTEAFF	TGCGCCAGCAGCTTGGAACAGGGGAGGGGCACTGAAGCTTTCTTT	TRBV4-3	TRBJ1-1	few	TRBD1
CASSMGGQGPLHREQYF	TGTGCCAGTAGTATGGGGGGACAGGGCCCACTTCATCGCGAGCAGTACTTC	TRBV19	TRBJ2-7	NA	TRBD1
CSASMNTEAFF	TGCAGTGCTAGCATGAACACTGAAGCTTTCTTT	TRBV20-1	TRBJ1-1	NA	NA
CASSLGTSNGYNEQFF	TGTGCCAGCAGCTTGGGGACTAGTAATGGGTACAATGAGCAGTTCTTC	TRBV5-6	TRBJ2-1	NA	TRBD2
CASSHMGAGGELFF	TGCGCCAGCAGCCACATGGGGGCTGGCGGGGAGCTGTTTTTT	TRBV4-1	TRBJ2-2	NA	NA
CASSYRGDNEQYF	TGTGCCAGCAGTTATCGGGGGGACAACGAGCAGTACTTC	TRBV6-5	TRBJ2-7	NA	NA
CASSLPGQGFGGYTF	TGCGCCAGCAGCTTGCCGGGACAGGGATTTGGTGGCTACACCTTC	TRBV5-1	TRBJ1-2	NA	TRBD1
CASSEPGGNYGYTF	TGTGCCAGCAGTGAACCGGGAGGGAACTATGGCTACACCTTC	TRBV6-1	TRBJ1-2	NA	NA
CASSPGLAGEETQYF	TGTGCCAGCAGCCCGGGACTAGCGGGAGAAGAGACCCAGTACTTC	TRBV9	TRBJ2-5	NA	TRBD2
CASRIAGTGVYYEQYF	TGTGCCAGCAGAATAGCCGGGACAGGGGTTTACTACGAGCAGTACTTC	TRBV27	TRBJ2-7	NA	TRBD1
CASSEVRSGSSYEQYF	TGTGCCAGCAGTGAAGTTAGGAGCGGGAGCTCCTACGAGCAGTACTTC	TRBV2	TRBJ2-7	NA	TRBD2
CASRTGGGTDTQYF	TGTGCCAGCAGGACAGGGGGAGGCACAGATACGCAGTATTTT	TRBV28	TRBJ2-3	NA	TRBD1
CASTGGGLFEKLFF	TGTGCCAGCACCGGGGGGGGACTCTTTGAAAAACTGTTTTTT	TRBV28	TRBJ1-4	NA	NA
CASSEGTGAGYTF	TGTGCCAGCAGTGAAGGGACAGGAGCGGGCTACACCTTC	TRBV2	TRBJ1-2	NA	TRBD1
CASSFSVSPYNEQFF	TGTGCCAGCAGCTTCTCGGTTAGTCCCTACAATGAGCAGTTCTTC	TRBV7-9	TRBJ2-1	NA	NA
CASTLTGDYGYTF	TGTGCCAGCACCTTGACAGGGGACTATGGCTACACCTTC	TRBV6-6	TRBJ1-2	NA	TRBD1
CASSLNELEETQYF	TGTGCCAGCAGCTTAAATGAATTGGAAGAGACCCAGTACTTC	TRBV7-6	TRBJ2-5	NA	NA
CASSVVLTGTDYEQYF	TGTGCCAGCAGCGTAGTCCTTACAGGGACGGACTACGAGCAGTACTTC	TRBV9	TRBJ2-7	NA	NA
CASSLEGLAGGEQYF	TGCGCCAGCAGCTTGGAGGGACTAGCAGGAGGCGAGCAGTACTTC	TRBV5-1	TRBJ2-7	NA	TRBD2
CASRATSNEQFF	TGTGCCAGCAGGGCAACTAGCAATGAGCAGTTCTTC	TRBV25-1	TRBJ2-1	NA	NA
CATSDTGQHTGEQFF	TGTGCCACCAGTGACACGGGACAACATACGGGTGAGCAGTTCTTC	TRBV24-1	TRBJ2-1	NA	NA
CASSRPGQGGTGELFF	TGTGCCAGCAGCAGACCGGGACAGGGGGGAACCGGGGAGCTGTTTTTT	TRBV5-5	TRBJ2-2	NA	TRBD1
CASSIRTGDSYEQYF	TGTGCCAGTAGTATCCGGACAGGGGATTCCTACGAGCAGTACTTC	TRBV19	TRBJ2-7	NA	TRBD1
CASRRGNTGASLPFF	TGTGCCAGCAGGAGGGGGAATACAGGGGCGTCTCTGCCTTTCTTT	TRBV27	TRBJ1-1	NA	TRBD1
CASSPSGADYGYTF	TGTGCCAGCAGTCCCTCGGGGGCGGACTATGGCTACACCTTC	TRBV6-5	TRBJ1-2	NA	NA
CASSQGRDSPLHF	TGTGCCAGCAGCCAAGGAAGGGATTCACCCCTCCACTTT	TRBV3-1/TRBV3-2	TRBJ1-6	NA	NA
CASSLRLLSYEQYF	TGTGCCAGCAGCTTACGGCTTTTGAGCTACGAGCAGTACTTC	TRBV5-6	TRBJ2-7	NA	NA
CASSLSIGLASFTGELFF	TGTGCCAGCAGTTTATCGATCGGACTAGCATCCTTCACCGGGGAGCTGTTTTTT	TRBV27	TRBJ2-2	NA	TRBD2